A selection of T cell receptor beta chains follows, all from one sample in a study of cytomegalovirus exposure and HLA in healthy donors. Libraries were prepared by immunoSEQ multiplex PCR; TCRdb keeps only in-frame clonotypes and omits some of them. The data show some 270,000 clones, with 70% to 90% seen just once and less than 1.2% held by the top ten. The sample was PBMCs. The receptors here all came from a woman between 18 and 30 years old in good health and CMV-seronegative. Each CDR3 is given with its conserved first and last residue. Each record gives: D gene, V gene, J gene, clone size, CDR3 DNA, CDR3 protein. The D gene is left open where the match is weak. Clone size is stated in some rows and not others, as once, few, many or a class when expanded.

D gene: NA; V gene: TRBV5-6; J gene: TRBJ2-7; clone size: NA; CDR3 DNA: TGTGCCAGCAGCACCGGAGGACCCTACGAGCAGTACTTC; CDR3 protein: CASSTGGPYEQYF
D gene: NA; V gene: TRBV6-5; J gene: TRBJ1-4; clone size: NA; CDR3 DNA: TGTGCCAGCAGTTACTCTGGGCAGCCTAATGAAAAACTGTTTTTT; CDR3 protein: CASSYSGQPNEKLFF
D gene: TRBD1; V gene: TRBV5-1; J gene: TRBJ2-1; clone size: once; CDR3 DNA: TGCGCCAGCAGCTTGGGACAGGGCATTGGGTATGAGCAGTTCTTC; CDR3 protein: CASSLGQGIGYEQFF
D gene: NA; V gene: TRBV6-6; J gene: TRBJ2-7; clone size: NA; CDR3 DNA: TGTGCCAGCAGTCCAACAGGGAACTACGAGCAGTACTTC; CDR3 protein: CASSPTGNYEQYF
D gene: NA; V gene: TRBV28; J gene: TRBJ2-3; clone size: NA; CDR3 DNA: TGTGCCAGCAGTTCCGGGACAATGGAGACAGATACGCAGTATTTT; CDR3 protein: CASSSGTMETDTQYF
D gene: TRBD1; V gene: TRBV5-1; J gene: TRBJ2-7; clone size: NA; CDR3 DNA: TGCGCCAGCAGCTTGGCCCAGGGGGCCGCCTCCTACGAGCAGTACTTC; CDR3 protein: CASSLAQGAASYEQYF
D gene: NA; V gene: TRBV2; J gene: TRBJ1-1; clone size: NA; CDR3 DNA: TGTGCCAGCAGTGTCGTACAGGGGAACACTGAAGCTTTCTTT; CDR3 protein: CASSVVQGNTEAFF
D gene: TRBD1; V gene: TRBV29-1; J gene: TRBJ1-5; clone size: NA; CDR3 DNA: TGCAGCGCCGGGACAGGGGGCAACCAGCCCCAGCATTTT; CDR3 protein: CSAGTGGNQPQHF
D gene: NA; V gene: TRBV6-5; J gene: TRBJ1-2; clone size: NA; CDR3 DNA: TGTGCCAGCACGAGTACGGGCTATGGCTACACCTTC; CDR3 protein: CASTSTGYGYTF
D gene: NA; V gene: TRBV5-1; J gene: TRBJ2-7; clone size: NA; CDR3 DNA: TGCGCCAGCAGCTTAGCCCCAGGATCGTTGCTCTACGAGCAGTACTTC; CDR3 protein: CASSLAPGSLLYEQYF
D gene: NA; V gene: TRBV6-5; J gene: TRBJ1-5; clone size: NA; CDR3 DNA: TGTGCCAGCAGTCGCATCGGTAGCAATCAGCCCCAGCATTTT; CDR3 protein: CASSRIGSNQPQHF
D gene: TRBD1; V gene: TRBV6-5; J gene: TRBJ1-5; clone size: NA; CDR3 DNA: TGTGCCAGCAGCAGACAGGGATATAGCAATCAGCCCCAGCATTTT; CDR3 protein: CASSRQGYSNQPQHF
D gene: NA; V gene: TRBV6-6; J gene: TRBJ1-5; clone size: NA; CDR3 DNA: TGTGCCAGCAGTTACTCATCGGCAGGCGATCAGCCCCAGCATTTT; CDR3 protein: CASSYSSAGDQPQHF
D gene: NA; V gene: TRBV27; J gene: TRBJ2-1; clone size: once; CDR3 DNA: TGTGCCAGCAGTTTAAGGCCCCCGCGCCTAACGGGAGTAAACAATGAGCAGTTCTTC; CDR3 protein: CASSLRPPRLTGVNNEQFF
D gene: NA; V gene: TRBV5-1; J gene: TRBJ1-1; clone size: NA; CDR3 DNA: TGCGCCAGCAGCTTGGATCCAGACACTGAAGCTTTCTTT; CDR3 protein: CASSLDPDTEAFF
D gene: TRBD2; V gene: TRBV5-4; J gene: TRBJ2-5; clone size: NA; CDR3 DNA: TGTGCCAGCAGCTTGGGCGCTAGCGGGAGGGCCGGGGAGACCCAGTACTTC; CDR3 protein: CASSLGASGRAGETQYF
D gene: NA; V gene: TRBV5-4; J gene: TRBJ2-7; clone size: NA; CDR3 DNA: TGTGCCAGCACCCCGGACAAGCGAACCTACGAGCAGTACTTC; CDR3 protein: CASTPDKRTYEQYF
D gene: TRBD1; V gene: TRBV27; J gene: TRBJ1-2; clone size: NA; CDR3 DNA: TGTGCCAGCAGTGCACTCACCGGGACAGACAAGGATGGCTACACCTTC; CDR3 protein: CASSALTGTDKDGYTF
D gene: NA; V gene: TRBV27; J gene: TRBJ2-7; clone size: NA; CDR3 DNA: TGTGCCAGCAGAACCCGGGACTCCCTCTCCTACGAGCAGTACTTC; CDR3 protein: CASRTRDSLSYEQYF
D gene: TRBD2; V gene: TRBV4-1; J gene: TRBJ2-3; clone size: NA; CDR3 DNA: TGCGCCAGCAGCCAAGTGGGACTAGCGGGTACAGATACGCAGTATTTT; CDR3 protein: CASSQVGLAGTDTQYF
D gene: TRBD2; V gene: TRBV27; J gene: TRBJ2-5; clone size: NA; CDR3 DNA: TGTGCCAGCAGTTGGGGACTAGCCGGGAGGGAGACCCAGTACTTC; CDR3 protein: CASSWGLAGRETQYF
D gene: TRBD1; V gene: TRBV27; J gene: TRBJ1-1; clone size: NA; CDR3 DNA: TGTGCCAGCAGTTTCTTCCAGGGGGGAATCACTGAAGCTTTCTTT; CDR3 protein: CASSFFQGGITEAFF
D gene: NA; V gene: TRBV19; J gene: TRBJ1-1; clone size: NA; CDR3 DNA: TGTGCCAGTAGTACGCAGGGTCCCCGCACTGAAGCTTTCTTT; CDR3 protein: CASSTQGPRTEAFF
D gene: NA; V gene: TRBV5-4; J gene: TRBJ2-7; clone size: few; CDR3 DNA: TGTGCCAGCAGCTTGAATATCGGGACACCCTACGAGCAGTACTTC; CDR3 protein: CASSLNIGTPYEQYF
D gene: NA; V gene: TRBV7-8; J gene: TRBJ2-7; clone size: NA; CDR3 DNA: TGTGCCAGCAGCTCCCGGGACTTTTCCTACGAGCAGTACTTC; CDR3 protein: CASSSRDFSYEQYF
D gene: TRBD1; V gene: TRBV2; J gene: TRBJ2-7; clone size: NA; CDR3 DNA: TGTGCCAGCACCCTACAGGGGAATGAGTACGAGCAGTACTTC; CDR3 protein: CASTLQGNEYEQYF
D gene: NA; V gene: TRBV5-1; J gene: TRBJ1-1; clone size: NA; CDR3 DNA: TGCGCCAGCGGGCGGGTTTTCACTGAAGCTTTCTTT; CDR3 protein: CASGRVFTEAFF
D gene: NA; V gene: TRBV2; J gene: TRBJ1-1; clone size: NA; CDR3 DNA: TGTGCCAGCAGTGACAGGAACACTGAAGCTTTCTTT; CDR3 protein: CASSDRNTEAFF
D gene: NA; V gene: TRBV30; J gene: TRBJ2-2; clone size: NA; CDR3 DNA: TGTGCCTGGAGCCGGGGCACCGGGGAGCTGTTTTTT; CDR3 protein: CAWSRGTGELFF
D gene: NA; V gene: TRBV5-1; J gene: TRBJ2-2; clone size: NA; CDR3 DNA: TGCGCCAGCAGCTTGGGGCTTGCGGGGAACACCGGGGAGCTGTTTTTT; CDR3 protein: CASSLGLAGNTGELFF
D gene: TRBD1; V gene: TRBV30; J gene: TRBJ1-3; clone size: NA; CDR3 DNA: TGTGCCTGGAGCACAGGGGCAGGGGGAAACACCATATATTTT; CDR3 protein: CAWSTGAGGNTIYF
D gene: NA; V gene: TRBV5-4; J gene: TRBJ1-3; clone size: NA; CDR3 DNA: TGTGCCAGCAGCTTGGCCTCGACAGACTCTGGAAACACCATATATTTT; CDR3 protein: CASSLASTDSGNTIYF
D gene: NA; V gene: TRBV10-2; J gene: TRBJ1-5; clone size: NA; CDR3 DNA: TGCGCCAGCGCCGGGACAAATAGCAATCAGCCCCAGCATTTT; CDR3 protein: CASAGTNSNQPQHF
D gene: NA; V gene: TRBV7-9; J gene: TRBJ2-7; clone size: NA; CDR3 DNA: TGTGCCAGCAGCTTAACGGGGTCGCGGGACGAGCAGTACTTC; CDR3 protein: CASSLTGSRDEQYF
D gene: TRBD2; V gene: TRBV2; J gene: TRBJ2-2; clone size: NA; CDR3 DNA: TGTGCCAGCAGAGGGACTAGCGGAAACACCGGGGAGCTGTTTTTT; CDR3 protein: CASRGTSGNTGELFF
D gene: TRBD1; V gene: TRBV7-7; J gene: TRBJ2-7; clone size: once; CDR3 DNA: TGTGCTAGCAGCCCCGGGACAGGTCGCTACGAGCAGTACTTC; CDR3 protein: CASSPGTGRYEQYF
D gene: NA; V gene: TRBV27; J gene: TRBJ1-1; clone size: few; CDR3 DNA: TGTGCCAGCAGTTTTGCAGGGTTGGACACTGAAGCTTTCTTT; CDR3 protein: CASSFAGLDTEAFF
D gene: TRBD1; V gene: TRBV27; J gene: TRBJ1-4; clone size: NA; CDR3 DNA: TGTGCCAGCAGAACCGACAGGGATCGAGGGGAAAAACTGTTTTTT; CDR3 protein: CASRTDRDRGEKLFF
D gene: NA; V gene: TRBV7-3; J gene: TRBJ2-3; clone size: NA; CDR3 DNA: TGTGCCAGCAGCCCCCCCGGCACAGATACGCAGTATTTT; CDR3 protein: CASSPPGTDTQYF
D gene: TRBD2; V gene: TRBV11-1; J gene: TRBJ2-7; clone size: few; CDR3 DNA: TGTGCCAGCGAAGGTAGCGGGAGTACCTACGAGCAGTACTTC; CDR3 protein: CASEGSGSTYEQYF
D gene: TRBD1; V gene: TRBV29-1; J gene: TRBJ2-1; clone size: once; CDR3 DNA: TGCAGCGTCTCCTACTCCGGGACAGCTTACAATGAGCAGTTCTTC; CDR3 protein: CSVSYSGTAYNEQFF
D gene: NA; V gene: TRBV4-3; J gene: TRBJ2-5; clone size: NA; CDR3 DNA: TGCGCCAGCAGTCATAACGACGGGTACCAAGAGACCCAGTACTTC; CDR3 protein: CASSHNDGYQETQYF
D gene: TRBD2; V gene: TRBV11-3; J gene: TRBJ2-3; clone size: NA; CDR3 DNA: TGTGCCAGCAGCTTACTTAGCGGGAGTGGTACGCAGTATTTT; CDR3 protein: CASSLLSGSGTQYF
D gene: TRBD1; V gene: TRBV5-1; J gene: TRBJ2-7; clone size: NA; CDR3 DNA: TGCGCCAGCAGCCCCCGGGACAGCTCCTACGAGCAGTACTTC; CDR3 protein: CASSPRDSSYEQYF
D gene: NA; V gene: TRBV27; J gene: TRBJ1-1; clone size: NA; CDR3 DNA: TGTGCCAGCAGTTTCGGGAGATACACTGAAGCTTTCTTT; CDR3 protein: CASSFGRYTEAFF
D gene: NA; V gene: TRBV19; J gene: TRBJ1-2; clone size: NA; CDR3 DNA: TGTGCCAGTAGTATAATTGCGATGAATACTGGCTACACCTTC; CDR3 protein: CASSIIAMNTGYTF
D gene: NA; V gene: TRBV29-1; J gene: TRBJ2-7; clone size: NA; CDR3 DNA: TGCAGCGCCACGGCGAGGGGGTCGACACCCCCCTACGAGCAGTACTTC; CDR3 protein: CSATARGSTPPYEQYF